The 31 T cell receptor beta chains in this list originate from one sample, sequenced in a study of blood T cell repertoires in COVID-19. Produced via immunoSEQ multiplex PCR; TCRdb's table is partial and in-frame only. The table shows 150,000 to 200,000 clones, with 86% occurring only once. Sequenced sample: peripheral blood. The origin of the receptors is a man aged 70-80 years with acute or convalescent COVID-19.

The chain recombines TRBV30 with TRBJ2-7; no reliable D call. The V and J ends lost 2 bases and 8 bases respectively, with 10 bases between them. Germline V gene lookup returns CDR1 GTSNPN and CDR2 SVGIG (reference sequence). CDR3 size: 11 residues. The CDR3 bases are TGTGCCTGGAGTCCCTTGAGGAAGCAGTACTTC. Translation: CAWSPLRKQYF. The variable domain in full, completed from reference TRBV30 and TRBJ2-7, reads SQTIHQWPATLVQPVGSPLSLECTVEGTSNPNLYWYRQAAGRGLQLLFYSVGIGQISSEVPQNLSASRPQDRQFILSSKKLLLSDSGFYLCAWSPLRKQYFGPGTRLTVT.

The rearrangement uses TRBV2 and TRBJ1-3, with a weak D call TRBD1 (6 bases). The V gene lost 7 bases and the J gene lost 2 bases, with 12 bases spanning the gap. This CDR3 has 14 residues. CDR1 and CDR2 (germline): SNHLY, FYNNEI. For the CDR3, the DNA is TGTGCCAGCACCTCAGGGGCCGCTGGAAACACCATATATTTT. It is translated as CASTSGAAGNTIYF. Full variable domain (rest looked up from reference TRBV2 and TRBJ1-3): EPEVTQTPSHQVTQMGQEVILRCVPISNHLYFYWYRQILGQKVEFLVSFYNNEISEKSEIFDDQFSVERPDGSNFTLKIRSTKLEDSAMYFCASTSGAAGNTIYFGEGSWLTVV.

The chain recombines TRBV28 with TRBJ2-1; D ambiguous. The V end was cut by 0 bases, the J end by 7 bases, with 4 bases between. CDR3 length: 12 amino acids. Germline V CDR1 and CDR2: MDHEN, SYDVKM. The CDR3 region is CASSLWRNEQFF. CDR3 coding DNA: TGTGCCAGCAGTTTATGGAGGAATGAGCAGTTCTTC.

CDR3 protein: CASSPPGQGVANEQFF. In DNA form, the CDR3 reads TGTGCCAGCTCACCACCGGGACAGGGGGTGGCAAATGAGCAGTTCTTC. J is TRBJ2-1 and V is TRBV18, with 11 bases fitting TRBD1. Germline V lookup: CDR1 KGHSH, CDR2 LQKENI. After removal of 0 bases from V and 7 bases from J, the junction contained 5 bases not matched to a gene. This CDR3 has 16 amino acids.

The genes are TRBV7-2 and TRBJ2-5; TRBD1 agrees at 9 bases. This CDR3 is built from 14 residues. Trimming at V came to 5 bases and at J to 5 bases, leaving 6 bases not matched to a gene. The germline V gene has CDR1 SGHTA and CDR2 FQGNSA. DNA of the CDR3: TGTGCCAGCAGCCCAGGGACAGGGTATGAGACCCAGTACTTC. Translated, it gives CASSPGTGYETQYF.

The rearrangement uses TRBV9 and TRBJ1-2; 7 nucleotides line up with TRBD1. With V trimmed by 0 bases and J by 3 bases, 5 bases remained unmatched. Germline-derived CDR1 and CDR2 are SGDLS and YYNGEE. The length of the CDR3 is 15 residues. The CDR3 DNA follows: TGTGCCAGCAGCGTAGATCCGGGGACAGACTATGGCTACACCTTC. It yields the protein CASSVDPGTDYGYTF.

This chain links TRBV29-1 with TRBJ2-5; a weak D match, TRBD2 (5 bases). Germline CDR1 reads SQVTM; CDR2 reads ANQGSEA. The CDR3 extends over 14 amino acids. Trimming pared 7 bases from V and 2 bases from J, leaving 17 bases between. In nucleotides, the CDR3 is TGCAGCGGACTACTATTGGAAGTACAAGAGACCCAGTACTTC. This translates into CSGLLLEVQETQYF.

V usage is TRBV30 and J usage is TRBJ1-6, with unresolved D. The V gene lost 2 bases and the J gene lost 6 bases, with 5 bases spanning the gap. This CDR3 spans 12 amino acids. CDR1 and CDR2 (germline): GTSNPN, SVGIG (reference sequence). CDR3 loop: CAWSPVNSPLHF. In DNA, the CDR3 is TGTGCCTGGAGTCCCGTTAATTCACCCCTCCACTTT.

V and J are TRBV30 and TRBJ2-7, with TRBD2 matching 10 bases. This CDR3 comprises 14 residues. Losses at the gene ends were 2 bases for V and 1 base for J; bases not matched to a gene: 2. CDR1 and CDR2 from the germline V gene are GTSNPN and SVGIG (reference sequence). The CDR3 region is CAWSSGRGSYEQYF. The CDR3, as DNA: TGTGCCTGGAGTAGCGGGAGGGGTTCCTACGAGCAGTACTTC.

This clone came up a few times. This chain links TRBV27 with TRBJ1-2; D is unresolved. The length of the CDR3 is 14 residues. The V end lost 3 bases, the J end lost 5 bases, and 13 bases lay between the germline ends. Germline-derived CDR1 and CDR2 are MNHEY and SMNVEV (reference sequence). This CDR3 is CASSLHQEVYGYTF. CDR3 sequence (DNA): TGTGCCAGCAGTTTGCACCAAGAGGTGTATGGCTACACCTTC.

The chain joins TRBV21-1 to TRBJ2-2; whether TRBD2, the table's D call, matches the DNA was not checked. TRBV21-1 is a listed pseudogene. The length of the CDR3 is 16 residues. The CDR3 sequence: CASSPTSGRDTGELFF. The CDR3 region has the DNA TGTGCCAGCAGCCCCACTAGCGGGAGGGACACCGGGGAGCTGTTTTTT.

V gene TRBV2 combines with J gene TRBJ2-5; 7 nucleotides line up with TRBD1. With V trimmed by 8 bases and J by 5 bases, 11 bases remained unmatched. CDR3 length equals 14 residues. The germline gives CDR1 SNHLY, CDR2 FYNNEI. Written as DNA, the CDR3 is TGTGCCAGCGTTGGGGTAGTCAGGGGGGAGACCCAGTACTTC. Its translation is CASVGVVRGETQYF.

The chain carries TRBV19 and TRBJ1-5; D not resolved. CDR3 length equals 17 residues. From germline, CDR1 is LNHDA and CDR2 SQIVND (reference sequence). V was pared by 5 bases and J by 2 bases, with 19 bases between. The CDR3 DNA sequence: TGTGCCAGTAGTCCATCCCCTACTGGCCGGGGCAATCAGCCCCAGCATTTT. As protein: CASSPSPTGRGNQPQHF.

This sequence joins TRBV7-3 and TRBJ1-1; maybe TRBD1 (5 bases). The CDR3 has 14 amino acids. Germline loops: CDR1 SGHTA, CDR2 FQGTGA. The V and J ends lost 2 bases and 3 bases respectively, with 10 bases between them. CDR3 coding DNA: TGTGCCAGCAGCTTACAGGGCCGAGACACTGAAGCTTTCTTT. It codes for CASSLQGRDTEAFF.

As to this clone: Sequence at one end of the junction differs from germline and may be a read error. The rearrangement joins TRBV7-7 to TRBJ2-5, with TRBD1 identical over 8 bases. The CDR3 loop spans 14 amino acids. Germline V lookup: CDR1 SSHAT, CDR2 FNYEAQ (reference sequence). CDR3 region: CASSPTGVGETQYF. DNA of the CDR3: TGTGCTAGCAGCCCGACAGGGGTTGGGGAGACCCAGTACTTC.

The V and J genes are TRBV7-3 and TRBJ1-1; no clear D gene. The germline V gene has CDR1 SGHTA and CDR2 FQGTGA. CDR3 length equals 14 residues. Between the trimmed V and J ends, which lost 2 bases and 4 bases, there was a span of 11 bases. CDR3 amino acids: CASSLGTGSTEAFF. The CDR3 DNA reads as TGTGCCAGCAGCTTAGGTACGGGAAGCACTGAAGCTTTCTTT.

The CDR3 region is CASSLAGTGAVHEQFF. The DNA for the CDR3 is TGCGCCAGCAGCTTGGCCGGTACAGGGGCCGTCCATGAGCAGTTCTTC. The V gene is TRBV5-1, the J gene TRBJ2-1, with 7 bases matching TRBD1. Germline assignment: CDR1 SGHRS and CDR2 YFSETQ. V lost 0 bases, J lost 8 bases, and 11 bases stayed unmatched. There are 16 residues in the CDR3.

This clone was seen only a few times. V gene TRBV30 combines with J gene TRBJ2-1; 8 positions agree with TRBD2. CDR1 and CDR2 from the germline V gene are GTSNPN and SVGIG (reference sequence). V trimming: 0 bases; J trimming: 11 bases; junction bases outside the gene matches: 9. The CDR3 is 14 residues long. This chain's CDR3 is CAWSVGLAGTKQFF. The CDR3 nucleotides read TGTGCCTGGAGTGTAGGCCTAGCGGGTACAAAGCAGTTCTTC.

V and J are TRBV5-4 and TRBJ2-1; maybe TRBD2 (5 bases). V was clipped by 4 bases and J by 9 bases, with 14 bases between them. The CDR3 spans 13 residues. In germline, CDR1 is SGHNT, CDR2 YYREEE (reference sequence). The CDR3 nucleotides are TGTGCCAGCAGCCCCGGACTCCTCGGTGAGCAGTTCTTC. Translated, it gives CASSPGLLGEQFF.

This clone was observed once. The V and J genes are TRBV2 and TRBJ2-7; 8 bases map to TRBD2. Germline loops: CDR1 SNHLY, CDR2 FYNNEI. This CDR3 spans 15 amino acids. With 6 bases clipped from V and 4 bases from J, the junction kept 11 bases outside the gene matches. The chain's CDR3 is CASRPRGGLGYEQYF. In DNA, the CDR3 is TGTGCCAGCAGACCCCGGGGGGGACTGGGTTACGAGCAGTACTTC.

This clone was counted a single time. This chain connects TRBV28 to TRBJ1-2; D remains ambiguous. Germline assignment: CDR1 MDHEN and CDR2 SYDVKM. Trimming shortened V by 2 bases and J by 4 bases, and 8 bases separated the two germline ends. The CDR3 sequence is 13 residues long. The CDR3 protein is CASSLSGVYGYTF. The CDR3 nucleotides are TGTGCCAGCAGTTTAAGCGGCGTCTATGGCTACACCTTC.

The gene calls are TRBV24-1 and TRBJ2-1; 7 nucleotides align to TRBD2. Germline trimming cut 5 bases from V and 7 bases from J; bases unmatched to any gene: 7. Germline CDR1 is KGHDR and CDR2 is SFDVKD. CDR3 length: 14 amino acids. CDR3 sequence (DNA): TGTGCCACCAGTGCCCCGGGACTAAGGAATGAGCAGTTCTTC. Protein: CATSAPGLRNEQFF.

This clone was detected a few times. V usage is TRBV5-4 and J usage is TRBJ2-2; 8 nucleotides match TRBD2. The CDR3 contains 16 residues. Trimming at V came to 1 base and at J to 0 bases, leaving 2 bases not matched to a gene. Germline V CDR1 and CDR2: SGHNT, YYREEE (reference sequence). The CDR3 sequence: CASSLSSGANTGELFF. The CDR3 DNA follows: TGTGCCAGCAGCTTGAGTAGCGGGGCGAACACCGGGGAGCTGTTTTTT.

The chain links TRBV5-1 to TRBJ1-6; TRBD1 matches at 9 bases. Germline CDR1 reads SGHRS; CDR2 reads YFSETQ. The CDR3 sequence is 17 residues long. J gave up 2 bases and V 0 bases, and 3 bases lay outside the gene matches. CDR3 sequence: CASSLDTGGTYNSPLHF. The CDR3 DNA reads as TGCGCCAGCAGCTTGGATACAGGGGGCACCTATAATTCACCCCTCCACTTT.

CDR3 nucleotides: TGTGCCACCAGTGATTTAGGACAGGGCCAGGGGCAGCCCCAGCATTTT. It translates to CATSDLGQGQGQPQHF. The chain carries TRBV24-1 and TRBJ1-5; 8 bases fit TRBD1. V shed 1 base and J 7 bases; nucleotides not matched to a gene: 8. The CDR3 spans 16 residues. Germline CDR1 and CDR2: KGHDR and SFDVKD.

V is TRBV11-3 and J is TRBJ2-7, with 10 bases fitting TRBD1. The CDR3 is 15 residues long. Germline V gives CDR1 SGHNT, CDR2 YENEEA. V lost 0 bases to trimming and J lost 1 base; unmatched junction nucleotides: 0. The CDR3 DNA follows: TGTGCCAGCAGCTTAGAGGACAGGGGGTCCTACGAGCAGTACTTC. Protein: CASSLEDRGSYEQYF.

The J gene is TRBJ2-3, the V gene TRBV4-1, with 7 positions matching TRBD2. The CDR3 has 15 amino acids. Unmatched junction bases numbered 5, after V lost 3 bases and J lost 2 bases. Per the germline V gene, CDR1 is MGHRA and CDR2 is YSYEKL. This chain's CDR3 is CASSHRLADTDTQYF. Here the CDR3 DNA reads TGCGCCAGCAGCCATCGACTAGCTGACACAGATACGCAGTATTTT.

The rearrangement links TRBV12-3 or TRBV12-4 to TRBJ1-6; maybe TRBD1 (6 bases). V dropped 6 bases and J dropped 16 bases, with 16 bases sitting between them. The CDR3 has 12 residues. This chain's CDR3 is CASSLQQGRLHF. The CDR3 coding sequence is TGTGCCAGCAGCCTACAACAGGGCCGGCTCCACTTT.

A few counts support this clone. This rearrangement joins TRBV30 to TRBJ1-2; 8 nucleotides agree with TRBD1. The CDR3 spans 11 residues. Per the germline V gene, CDR1 is GTSNPN and CDR2 is SVGIG (reference sequence). V lost 5 bases and J lost 7; bases outside the gene matches: 3. The CDR3 region has the DNA TGTGCCTGGGCAGGGGGCCCTGGCTACACCTTC. This gives the protein CAWAGGPGYTF.

There are a few counts of this clone. J is TRBJ1-3 and V is TRBV7-9; D is undetermined. The V end lost 5 bases, the J end lost 4 bases, and 9 bases lay between the germline ends. Germline V gives CDR1 SEHNR, CDR2 FQNEAQ (reference sequence). The CDR3 totals 13 residues. For the CDR3, the DNA is TGTGCCAGCAGCCAGATAATCGGAAACACCATATATTTT. It is translated as CASSQIIGNTIYF.

A single count supports this clone. The chain couples TRBV27 to TRBJ2-1; D is perhaps TRBD2 (6 bases). V shed 6 bases and J shed 8 bases, with 20 bases lying between them. Germline values: CDR1 MNHEY, CDR2 SMNVEV (reference sequence). CDR3 length: 15 amino acids. CDR3 DNA sequence: TGTGCCAGCAGCTTCGGGCCCAGCGGCGGGGATGAGCAGTTCTTC. It translates to CASSFGPSGGDEQFF.